A single TCR beta chain is shown here with its context. This specimen belongs to a study of memory CD4+ T cells and cytomegalovirus serostatus. Single viable CD3+CD4+CD8-CD45RO+ cells were sorted as the memory CD4+ T cells. The CDR3 extends over 14 amino acids. Trimming pared 10 bases from V and 2 bases from J, leaving 14 bases between. The germline V gene has CDR1 MNHEY and CDR2 SVGAGI. Data came from immunoSEQ multiplex PCR; TCRdb stores just in-frame clones and leaves some out. The sample lists some 87,000 clones, 80% occurring once. This receptor was taken from an adult in good health and CMV-seropositive. Sequencing was performed on memory CD4+ T cells from blood. The chain employs TRBV6-5 and TRBJ2-2; D gene unclear. This chain's CDR3 is CATCFGYNTGELFF. CDR3 DNA: TGTGCCACCTGCTTCGGGTATAACACCGGGGAGCTGTTTTTT.